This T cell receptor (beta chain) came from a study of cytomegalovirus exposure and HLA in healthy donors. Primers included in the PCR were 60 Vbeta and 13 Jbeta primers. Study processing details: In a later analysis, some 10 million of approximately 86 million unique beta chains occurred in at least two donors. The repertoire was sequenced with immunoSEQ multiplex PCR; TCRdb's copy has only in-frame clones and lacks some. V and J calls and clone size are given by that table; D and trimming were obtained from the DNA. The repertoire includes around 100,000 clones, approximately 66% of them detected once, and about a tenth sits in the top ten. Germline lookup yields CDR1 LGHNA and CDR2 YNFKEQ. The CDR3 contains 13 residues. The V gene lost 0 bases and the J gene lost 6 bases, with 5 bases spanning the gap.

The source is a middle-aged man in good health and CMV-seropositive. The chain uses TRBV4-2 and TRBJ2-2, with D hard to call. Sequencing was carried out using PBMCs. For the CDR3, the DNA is TGTGCCAGCAGCCAAGAGTCGGCCGGGGAGCTGTTTTTT. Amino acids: CASSQESAGELFF.